This T cell receptor (beta chain) was obtained from a study of T cell clones after liver transplantation. On the study more broadly: Post-transplant blood was tracked for graft-donor-reactive T cell clones identified in a pre-transplant mixed lymphocyte reaction. Tolerant meant at least one year fully off immunosuppression without liver enzymes above twice normal. Study-wide findings and caveats: Post-transplant time points were not standardized, so conclusions are preliminary. A larger donor-reactive than third-party decline suggested partial antigen-specific deletion.

Germline V CDR1 and CDR2: SGHNT, YYREEE (reference sequence). Trimming took 4 bases from V and 5 from J; bases not matched to a gene: 12. This CDR3 spans 16 amino acids. As for this clone: Its specificity is unknown.

Assay used: immunoSEQ multiplex PCR; TCRdb lists only in-frame clones, some missing. The data contain 70,000 to 95,000 clones, around four fifths of them singletons. The specimen was CD4+ T cells from blood, collected at the 22-month timepoint. V gene TRBV5-4 combines with J gene TRBJ2-3; 8 positions match TRBD2. The source of this sequence is a human patient who received a liver transplant. The T cells may come from the graft donor. The CDR3 loop is CASSRPLGLEVDTQYF. CDR3 DNA: TGTGCCAGCAGCCGACCCCTGGGACTAGAGGTAGATACGCAGTATTTT.